These 5 T cell receptor beta chains were sequenced from one sample in a study of T cells in Graves' hyperthyroidism and ophthalmopathy. What was amplified from RNA transcripts were TCR beta CDR3 regions. HTBI primers drove first-round RT-PCR of the TCR CDR3. TCRdb itself ran the multiplex PCR reads through MiXCR, one entry per CDR3 protein. The top ten clones hold approximately 8.7% of a sample with 750,000 to 950,000 distinct CDR3 sequences, around 38% of them seen once. Sequenced: blood. These receptors were collected from a man between 18 and 35 years old with Graves' hyperthyroidism.

The chain links TRBV7-2 to TRBJ2-7; perhaps TRBD2 as D (7 bases). This CDR3 is built from 17 residues. Germline V gene data show CDR1 as SGHTA and CDR2 as FQGNSA. Trimming removed 1 base at V and 0 bases at J, with 16 bases between. CDR3 loop: CASSLVGGRGVSYEQYF. The CDR3, as DNA: TGTGCCAGCAGCTTAGTAGGGGGGAGGGGGGTCTCCTACGAGCAGTACTTC.

The table lists this clonotype with many counts. The chain is built from TRBV2 and TRBJ1-5; D is uncertain. The germline V gene encodes CDR1 SNHLY and CDR2 FYNNEI. V dropped 3 bases and J dropped 4 bases, with 4 bases sitting between them. This CDR3 is built from 12 residues. The CDR3 sequence: CASSDQNQPQHF. CDR3 in DNA: TGTGCCAGCAGTGACCAGAATCAGCCCCAGCATTTT. Drawing the rest from reference TRBV2 and TRBJ1-5, the complete variable domain is EPEVTQTPSHQVTQMGQEVILRCVPISNHLYFYWYRQILGQKVEFLVSFYNNEISEKSEIFDDQFSVERPDGSNFTLKIRSTKLEDSAMYFCASSDQNQPQHFGDGTRLSIL.

This clonotype was observed many times. The gene calls are TRBV29-1 and TRBJ2-5, with 10 bases fitting TRBD1. CDR3 size: 14 residues. V trimming: 7 bases; J trimming: 4 bases; junction bases outside the gene matches: 9. Germline V CDR1 and CDR2: SQVTM, ANQGSEA. In DNA form, the CDR3 reads TGCAGCGCCGAATCGACAGGGGGCCGAGAGACCCAGTACTTC. Its protein is CSAESTGGRETQYF.

This clonotype showed up many times. The chain recombines TRBV19 with TRBJ1-1; D uncertain. Looked up from germline, CDR1 is LNHDA and CDR2 is SQIVND (reference sequence). The V end was cut by 3 bases, the J end by 6 bases, with 11 bases between. The CDR3 is 13 amino acids. CDR3 coding DNA: TGTGCCAGTAGTATCGGTCTTGCGGCTGAAGCTTTCTTT. This sequence encodes CASSIGLAAEAFF.

This clonotype was detected only once. DNA of the CDR3: TGTGCCAGCAGTTACGCGGGAGGCACCGGGGAGCTGTTTTTT. Translating gives CASSYAGGTGELFF. This chain uses TRBV6-5 with TRBJ2-2; 8 nucleotides line up with TRBD2. Per germline, CDR1 MNHEY and CDR2 SVGAGI. J was trimmed by 4 bases and V by 2 bases; bases with no gene match: 0. The CDR3 runs 14 residues.